The clone carrying this T cell receptor (beta chain) was counted ten times or more. Antigen specificity is unknown. The record originates from a study of early T cells in non-severe SARS-CoV-2 infection. Background on the study: Bulk RNA from unsorted whole blood was sequenced; chains were unpaired.

Whole-study findings and limits: Anti-spike CD8 specificities were favored by VDJdb matching, whose results missed private and CD4 specificities.

Separate cDNA molecules each had unique molecular identifiers attached to them. TCRdb fed the 5' RACE reads into MiXCR, producing one record per CDR3 protein. This table has approximately 80,000 distinct CDR3 sequences, around 11% appearing once. The receptor comes from an adult who was a healthcare worker with PCR-confirmed SARS-CoV-2 infection or an uninfected control (not recorded which). Sample: whole blood, taken at baseline.

In DNA, the CDR3 is TGCACCGTGGGGGGCAACGGCGAGCAGTACTTC. Its translation: CTVGGNGEQYF. The genes are TRBV20-1 and TRBJ2-7, with D perhaps being TRBD1 or TRBD2 (6 bases each). CDR1 and CDR2 from the germline V gene are DFQATT and SNEGSKA (reference sequence). CDR3 size: 11 residues.